This T cell receptor (beta chain) originates from a study of blood T cell repertoires in COVID-19. Study overall: Acute and convalescent COVID-19 specimens originated in the United States, Italy and Spain. The analysed material was cDNA or gDNA that came from T cells, B-cell-depleted T cells, or PBMCs.

The authors' processing: By means of reference gene primer amplification, nucleated cell counts were estimated. Generated by immunoSEQ multiplex PCR, the TCRdb table keeps only in-frame clones and is missing some. V and J calls plus clone size are reproduced from that table; the DNA served to infer D and trimming. The sample lists approximately 61,000 clones; over 70% were seen once. This TCR was sampled from a human donor in a cohort sampled during active COVID-19. Sample: peripheral blood.

The CDR3, as DNA: TGTGCCAGCCCTCCTAGCGGGAACCATGAGCAGTTCTTC. Amino acids: CASPPSGNHEQFF. V gene TRBV28 combines with J gene TRBJ2-1; the match to TRBD2 covers 9 bases. The CDR3 sequence is 13 residues long. The V and J ends lost 8 bases and 8 bases, in that order; junction bases with no gene match: 7. Germline V gene sequence: CDR1 MDHEN, CDR2 SYDVKM. The entire variable domain, with the rest obtained from reference TRBV28 and TRBJ2-1, is as follows: DVKVTQSSRYLVKRTGEKVFLECVQDMDHENMFWYRQDPGLGLRLIYFSYDVKMKEKGDIPEGYSVSREKKERFSLILESASTNQTSMYLCASPPSGNHEQFFGPGTRLTVL.